Shown below are 8 T cell receptor beta chains from a single sample sequenced in a study of cytomegalovirus exposure and HLA in healthy donors. PCR employed 60 Vbeta and 13 Jbeta primers. Sequencing was performed with immunoSEQ multiplex PCR; in TCRdb, only in-frame clones are kept and a portion is missing. The sample totals about 160,000 clones. The sequenced material came from PBMCs. Receptor source: a woman aged 55-70 years in good health and CMV-seronegative.

The V call is TRBV5-8, the J call TRBJ2-5, with TRBD1 matching 8 bases. The CDR3 totals 16 residues. Per the germline V gene, CDR1 is SGHTS and CDR2 is YDEGEE. The V gene end was trimmed by 3 bases and the J gene end by 0 bases; junction bases not matched to a gene: 7. DNA of the CDR3: TGTGCCAGCAGCTACCCTCGGACAGGGTACCAAGAGACCCAGTACTTC. Encoded protein: CASSYPRTGYQETQYF.

This sequence joins TRBV18 and TRBJ1-2; D gene ambiguous. The V and J ends lost 2 bases and 4 bases respectively, with 11 bases between them. The CDR3 totals 14 residues. The germline V gene has CDR1 KGHSH and CDR2 LQKENI. CDR3 coding DNA: TGTGCCAGCTCACCAGCGGAGATTGGCTATGGCTACACCTTC. Translating gives CASSPAEIGYGYTF.

The chain recombines TRBV5-1 with TRBJ2-2; the match to TRBD1 covers 8 bases. V trimming: 6 bases; J trimming: 0 bases; junction bases outside the gene matches: 7. Germline CDR1 SGHRS, CDR2 YFSETQ. The CDR3 contains 16 residues. As DNA, the CDR3 is TGCGCCAGCATCCCCCCGGACAGGGCGAACACCGGGGAGCTGTTTTTT. This encodes CASIPPDRANTGELFF.

The chain combines TRBV6-5 with TRBJ1-2; D is perhaps TRBD1 (6 bases). Trimming left V 5 bases short and J 8 bases short, with 12 bases between. The CDR3 length is 12 residues. Germline values: CDR1 MNHEY, CDR2 SVGAGI. The CDR3 reads CASSHRQAGYTF. The CDR3 DNA is TGTGCCAGCAGTCATAGACAGGCAGGCTACACCTTC.

The rearrangement links TRBV7-3 to TRBJ1-2; D gene ambiguous. CDR1 is SGHTA and CDR2 is FQGTGA in the germline V gene. The V end lost 2 bases, the J end lost 2 bases, and 6 bases lay between the germline ends. The CDR3 covers 13 residues. CDR3 sequence (DNA): TGTGCCAGCAGCTTAGGCGGAAACTATGGCTACACCTTC. Protein sequence: CASSLGGNYGYTF. The full variable domain, its missing parts supplied by reference TRBV7-3 and TRBJ1-2, is GAGVSQTPSNKVTEKGKYVELRCDPISGHTALYWYRQSLGQGPEFLIYFQGTGAADDSGLPNDRFFAVRPEGSVSTLKIQRTERGDSAVYLCASSLGGNYGYTFGSGTRLTVV.

The V call is TRBV15, the J call TRBJ2-5; 8 bases are a match to TRBD2. V trimming: 4 bases; J trimming: 3 bases; junction bases outside the gene matches: 7. The CDR3 extends over 15 amino acids. Germline-derived CDR1 and CDR2 are LNHNV and YYDKDF (reference sequence). Here the CDR3 DNA reads TGTGCCACCAGCACCTTGAGCGGGAGTGAAGAGACCCAGTACTTC. Amino acids: CATSTLSGSEETQYF. Variable domain in full (rest from reference TRBV15 and TRBJ2-5): DAMVIQNPRYQVTQFGKPVTLSCSQTLNHNVMYWYQQKSSQAPKLLFHYYDKDFNNEADTPDNFQSRRPNTSFCFLDIRSPGLGDTAMYLCATSTLSGSEETQYFGPGTRLLVL.

This chain joins TRBV18 and TRBJ2-1; D unresolved. Per germline, CDR1 KGHSH and CDR2 LQKENI. The CDR3 totals 16 residues. The germline V and J ends were trimmed by 6 bases and 6 bases, with 21 bases remaining between them. CDR3 region: CASSTGGQLRPNEQFF. The CDR3 region has the DNA TGTGCCAGCTCTACCGGCGGCCAATTGAGGCCCAATGAGCAGTTCTTC.

This chain links TRBV5-4 with TRBJ2-1; 8 nucleotides match TRBD2. Germline lookup yields CDR1 SGHNT and CDR2 YYREEE (reference sequence). Trimming cost V 4 bases and J 5 bases; bases outside gene matches: 8. CDR3 size: 15 residues. The DNA of the CDR3 is TGTGCCAGCAGCCGAATAGCGGGAACTAACAATGAGCAGTTCTTC. This sequence encodes CASSRIAGTNNEQFF.